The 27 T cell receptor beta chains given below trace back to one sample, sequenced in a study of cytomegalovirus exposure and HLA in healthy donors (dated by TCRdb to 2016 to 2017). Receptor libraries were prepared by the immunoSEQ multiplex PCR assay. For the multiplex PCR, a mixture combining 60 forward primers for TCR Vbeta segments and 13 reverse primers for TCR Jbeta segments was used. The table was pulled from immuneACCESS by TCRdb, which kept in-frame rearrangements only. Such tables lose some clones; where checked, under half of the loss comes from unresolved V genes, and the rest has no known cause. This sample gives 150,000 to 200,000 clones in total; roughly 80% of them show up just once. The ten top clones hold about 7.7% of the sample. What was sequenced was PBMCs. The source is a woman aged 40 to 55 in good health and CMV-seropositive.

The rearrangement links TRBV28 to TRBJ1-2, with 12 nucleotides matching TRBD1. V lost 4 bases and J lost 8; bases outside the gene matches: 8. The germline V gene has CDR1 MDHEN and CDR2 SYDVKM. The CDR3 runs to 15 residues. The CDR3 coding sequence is TGTGCCAGCAGTTACACCCGGGACAGGGGGCGGGGCTACACCTTC. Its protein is CASSYTRDRGRGYTF.

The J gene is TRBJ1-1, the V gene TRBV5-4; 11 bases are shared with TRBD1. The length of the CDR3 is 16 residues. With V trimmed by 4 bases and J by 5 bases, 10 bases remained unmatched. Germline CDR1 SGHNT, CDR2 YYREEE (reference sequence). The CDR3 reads CASSPTAGTGGTEAFF. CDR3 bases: TGTGCCAGCAGCCCTACAGCCGGGACAGGGGGGACTGAAGCTTTCTTT.

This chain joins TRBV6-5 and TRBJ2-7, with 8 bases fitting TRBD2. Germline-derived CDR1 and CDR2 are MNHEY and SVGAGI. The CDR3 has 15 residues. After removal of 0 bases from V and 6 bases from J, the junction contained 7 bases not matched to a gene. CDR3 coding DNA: TGTGCCAGCAGTTACTCGGGGAGCGGGAGAGGCGAGCAGTACTTC. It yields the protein CASSYSGSGRGEQYF.

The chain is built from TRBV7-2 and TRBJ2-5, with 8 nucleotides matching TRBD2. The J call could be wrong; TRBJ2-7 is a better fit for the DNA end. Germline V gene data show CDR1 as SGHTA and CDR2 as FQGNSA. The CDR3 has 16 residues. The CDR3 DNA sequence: TGTGCCAGCAGCTTGGAGGGGACTAGAGCCTCCTACGAGCAGTACTTC. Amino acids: CASSLEGTRASYEQYF.

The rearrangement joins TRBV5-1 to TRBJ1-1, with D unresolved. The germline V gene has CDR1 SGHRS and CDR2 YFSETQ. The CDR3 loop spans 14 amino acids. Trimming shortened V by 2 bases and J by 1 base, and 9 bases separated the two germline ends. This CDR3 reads CASSFGEGNTEAFF. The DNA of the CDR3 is TGCGCCAGCAGCTTCGGGGAAGGGAACACTGAAGCTTTCTTT.

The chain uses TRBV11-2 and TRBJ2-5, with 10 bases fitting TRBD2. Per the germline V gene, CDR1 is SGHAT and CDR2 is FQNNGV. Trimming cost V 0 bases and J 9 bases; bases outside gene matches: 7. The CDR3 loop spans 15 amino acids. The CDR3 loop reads CASSLDPLAGVPQYF. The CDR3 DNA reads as TGTGCCAGCAGCTTAGATCCGCTAGCGGGAGTGCCCCAGTACTTC.

CDR3 loop: CASGTVFSGNTIYF. DNA of the CDR3: TGTGCCAGCGGGACAGTATTCTCTGGAAACACCATATATTTT. V and J are TRBV6-6 and TRBJ1-3; TRBD1 matches at 7 bases. Germline V lookup: CDR1 MNHNY, CDR2 SVGAGI (reference sequence). V was pared by 8 bases and J by 0 bases, with 4 bases of the junction left unmatched. The CDR3 runs to 14 residues.

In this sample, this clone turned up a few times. CDR3 amino acids: CASSEGQDYGYTF. The CDR3 DNA follows: TGTGCCAGCAGTGAAGGACAGGACTATGGCTACACCTTC. The rearrangement joins TRBV2 to TRBJ1-2, with D perhaps TRBD1 (6 bases). This CDR3 region has 13 residues. Germline V gives CDR1 SNHLY, CDR2 FYNNEI. V was clipped by 1 base and J by 3 bases, with 6 bases between them.

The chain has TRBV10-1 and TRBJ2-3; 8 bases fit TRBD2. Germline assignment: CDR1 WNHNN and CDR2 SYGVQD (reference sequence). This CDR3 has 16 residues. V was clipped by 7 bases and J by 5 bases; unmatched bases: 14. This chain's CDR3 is CASTHFGSGSGDTQYF. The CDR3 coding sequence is TGCGCCAGCACCCACTTCGGGAGCGGGAGTGGAGATACGCAGTATTTT.

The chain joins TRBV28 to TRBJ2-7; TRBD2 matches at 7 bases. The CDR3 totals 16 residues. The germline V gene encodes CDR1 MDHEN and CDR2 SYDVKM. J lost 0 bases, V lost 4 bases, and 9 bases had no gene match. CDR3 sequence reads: CASSSPGLVHSYEQYF. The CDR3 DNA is TGTGCCAGCAGTTCGCCTGGACTAGTGCACTCCTACGAGCAGTACTTC.

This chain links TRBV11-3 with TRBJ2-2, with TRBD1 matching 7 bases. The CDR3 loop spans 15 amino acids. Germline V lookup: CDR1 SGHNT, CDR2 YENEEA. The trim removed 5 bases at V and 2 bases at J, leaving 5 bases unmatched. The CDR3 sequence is CASSLGQLNTGELFF. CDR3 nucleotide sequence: TGTGCCAGCAGCCTGGGACAGTTAAACACCGGGGAGCTGTTTTTT.

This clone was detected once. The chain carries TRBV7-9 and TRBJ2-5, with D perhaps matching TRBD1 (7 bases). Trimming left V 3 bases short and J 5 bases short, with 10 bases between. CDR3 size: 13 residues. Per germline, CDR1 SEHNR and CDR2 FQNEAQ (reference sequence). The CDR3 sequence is CASSFRGRETQYF. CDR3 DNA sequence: TGTGCCAGCAGCTTCAGGGGGAGGGAGACCCAGTACTTC.

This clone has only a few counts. This CDR3 reads CASSREETQYF. The CDR3 DNA reads TGTGCCAGTAGCCGGGAGGAGACCCAGTACTTC. The chain employs TRBV19 and TRBJ2-5; D may be TRBD2 (6 bases). Germline CDR1 LNHDA, CDR2 SQIVND (reference sequence). This CDR3 has 11 amino acids. The V end was cut by 6 bases, the J end by 5 bases, with 7 bases between.

CDR3 protein: CASSLGTGGGLAVYEQYF. The CDR3, as DNA: TGCGCCAGCAGCTTGGGAACGGGTGGGGGACTAGCGGTATACGAGCAGTACTTC. This chain uses TRBV5-1 with TRBJ2-7, with 11 bases matching TRBD2. This CDR3 has 18 amino acids. The V and J ends lost 0 bases and 4 bases, in that order; junction bases with no gene match: 12. Germline CDR1 and CDR2: SGHRS and YFSETQ. Full variable domain (outside the CDR3, taken from reference TRBV5-1 and TRBJ2-7): KAGVTQTPRYLIKTRGQQVTLSCSPISGHRSVSWYQQTPGQGLQFLFEYFSETQRNKGNFPGRFSGRQFSNSRSEMNVSTLELGDSALYLCASSLGTGGGLAVYEQYFGPGTRLTVT.

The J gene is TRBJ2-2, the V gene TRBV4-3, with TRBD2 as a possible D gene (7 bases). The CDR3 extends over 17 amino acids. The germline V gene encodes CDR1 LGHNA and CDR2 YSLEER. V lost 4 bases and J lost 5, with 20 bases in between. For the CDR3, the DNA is TGCGCCAGCAGCCTTCTTGGGGGCGGGAGAGCAACCGGGGAGCTGTTTTTT. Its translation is CASSLLGGGRATGELFF.

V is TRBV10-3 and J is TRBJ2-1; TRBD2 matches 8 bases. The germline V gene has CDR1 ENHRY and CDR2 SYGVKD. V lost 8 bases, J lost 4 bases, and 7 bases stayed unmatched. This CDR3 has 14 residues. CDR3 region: CAIQAGVEYNEQFF. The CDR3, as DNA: TGTGCCATCCAAGCGGGAGTTGAATACAATGAGCAGTTCTTC.

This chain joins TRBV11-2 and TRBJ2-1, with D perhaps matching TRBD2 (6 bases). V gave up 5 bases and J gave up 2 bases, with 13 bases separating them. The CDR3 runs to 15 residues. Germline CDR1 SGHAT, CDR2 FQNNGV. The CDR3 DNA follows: TGTGCCAGCAGCCGTTCGCGGGGACCCTACAATGAGCAGTTCTTC. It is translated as CASSRSRGPYNEQFF.

CDR3 region: CASSPGIEKLFF. The CDR3 DNA is TGTGCCAGTAGTCCAGGGATAGAAAAACTGTTTTTT. This rearrangement joins TRBV19 to TRBJ1-4, with D perhaps matching TRBD1 (5 bases). This CDR3 has 12 residues. Germline V gene data show CDR1 as LNHDA and CDR2 as SQIVND (reference sequence). V was cut by 5 bases and J by 8 bases, with 9 bases left in between.

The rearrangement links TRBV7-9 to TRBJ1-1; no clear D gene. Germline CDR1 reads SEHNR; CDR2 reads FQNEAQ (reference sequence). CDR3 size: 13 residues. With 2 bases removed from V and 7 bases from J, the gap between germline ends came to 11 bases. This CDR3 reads CASSLTEINEAFF. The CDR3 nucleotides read TGTGCCAGCAGCTTAACAGAAATCAATGAAGCTTTCTTT.

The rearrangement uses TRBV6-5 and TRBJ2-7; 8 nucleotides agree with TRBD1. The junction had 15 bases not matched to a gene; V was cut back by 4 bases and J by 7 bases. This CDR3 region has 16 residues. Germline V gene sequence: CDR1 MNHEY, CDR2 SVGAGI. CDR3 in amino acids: CASSSPGTGTPREQYF. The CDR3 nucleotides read TGTGCCAGCAGTTCCCCCGGGACAGGCACCCCGAGGGAGCAGTACTTC.

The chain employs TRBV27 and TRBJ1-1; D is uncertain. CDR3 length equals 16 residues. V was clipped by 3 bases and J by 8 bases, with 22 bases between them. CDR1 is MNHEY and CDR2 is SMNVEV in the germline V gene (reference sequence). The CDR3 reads CASSFYRGFTADEAFF. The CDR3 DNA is TGTGCCAGCAGTTTTTATCGGGGTTTCACGGCTGACGAAGCTTTCTTT.

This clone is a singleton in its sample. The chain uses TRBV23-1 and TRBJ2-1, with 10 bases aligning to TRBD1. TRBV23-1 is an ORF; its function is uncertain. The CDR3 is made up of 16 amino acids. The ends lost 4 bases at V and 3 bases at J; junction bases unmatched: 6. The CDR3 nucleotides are TGCGCCAGCAGTCCGCCCCGGACAGGGGGCTACAATGAGCAGTTCTTC. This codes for CASSPPRTGGYNEQFF.

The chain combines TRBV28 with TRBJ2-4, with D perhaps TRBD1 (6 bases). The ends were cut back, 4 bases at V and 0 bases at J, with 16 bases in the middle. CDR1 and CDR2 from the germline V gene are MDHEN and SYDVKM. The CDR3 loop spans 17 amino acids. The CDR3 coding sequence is TGTGCCAGCAGTTCACAGGGTTTGCTTATAGCCAAAAACATTCAGTACTTC. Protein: CASSSQGLLIAKNIQYF.

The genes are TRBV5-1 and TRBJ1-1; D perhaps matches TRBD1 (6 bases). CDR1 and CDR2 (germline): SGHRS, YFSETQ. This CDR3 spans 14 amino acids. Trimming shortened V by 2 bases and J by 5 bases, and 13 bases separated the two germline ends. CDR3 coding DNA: TGCGCCAGCAGCTTCTTACAGGGAATGACTGAAGCTTTCTTT. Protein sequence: CASSFLQGMTEAFF.

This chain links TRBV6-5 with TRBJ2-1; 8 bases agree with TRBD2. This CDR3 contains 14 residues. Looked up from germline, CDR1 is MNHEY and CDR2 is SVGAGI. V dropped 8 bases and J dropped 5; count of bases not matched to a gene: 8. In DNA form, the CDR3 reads TGTGCCAGCGGGACTAGTGGGTTCCACAATGAGCAGTTCTTC. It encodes CASGTSGFHNEQFF.

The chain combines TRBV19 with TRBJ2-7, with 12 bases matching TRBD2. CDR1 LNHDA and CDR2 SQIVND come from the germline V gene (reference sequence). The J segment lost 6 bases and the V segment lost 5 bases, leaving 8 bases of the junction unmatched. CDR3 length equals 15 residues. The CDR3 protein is CASSPATSGSFEQYF. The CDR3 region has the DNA TGTGCCAGTAGTCCAGCGACTAGCGGGAGTTTCGAGCAGTACTTC.

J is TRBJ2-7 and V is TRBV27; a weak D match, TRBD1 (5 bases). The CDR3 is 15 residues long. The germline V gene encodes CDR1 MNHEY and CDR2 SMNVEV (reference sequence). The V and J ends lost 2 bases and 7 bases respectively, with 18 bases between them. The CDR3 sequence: CASSLGQGPTIEQYF. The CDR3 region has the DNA TGTGCCAGCAGTTTAGGCCAGGGTCCCACGATTGAGCAGTACTTC.